The clone carrying this TCR beta chain was recorded once. What it binds is not known. CDR3 size: 13 residues. In germline, CDR1 is SEHNR, CDR2 FQNEAQ (reference sequence). Trimming pared 5 bases from V and 0 bases from J, leaving 7 bases between. Vbeta (60) and Jbeta (13) primers were used in the PCR. Generated by immunoSEQ multiplex PCR, the TCRdb table keeps only in-frame clones and is missing some. Among under 250,000 clones listed, about 80% were seen once. The data belong to a study of cytomegalovirus exposure and HLA in healthy donors. Overall study results and limits: Most sequenced TCRs were rare (though some public TCRs occurred in many donors).

The origin of this receptor is a woman aged 55-69 years in good health and CMV-seropositive. The sequenced material came from PBMCs. The chain uses TRBV7-9 and TRBJ1-1; D remains unclear. The CDR3 DNA is TGTGCCAGCAGCCCGGCGGTGAACACTGAAGCTTTCTTT. It is translated as CASSPAVNTEAFF.